This passage covers 30 T cell receptor beta chains from one sample sequenced in a study of neurological immune-mediated disorders (dated by TCRdb to about 2019). The method was 5' RACE. The sample was run on an Illumina HiSeq 2500. TCRdb handled the public reads itself, with Q25 trimming in fastp and clone calling in MiXCR, and kept productive beta chains. Records with the same CDR3 protein are collapsed into one entry carrying the most frequent genes and DNA. The sample table holds about 39,000 distinct CDR3 sequences, of which around 7.2% were seen once. About 6% of the sample comes from the top ten. What was sequenced was CD4+ T cells from blood. The receptor source for this set is a man over 45 in good health.

This clonotype was seen repeatedly, ten times or more. The J gene is TRBJ2-6, the V gene TRBV29-1; D call uncertain. CDR3 length: 15 residues. Between the trimmed V and J ends, which lost 0 bases and 3 bases, there was a span of 9 bases. Germline V gives CDR1 SQVTM, CDR2 ANQGSEA. The CDR3, as DNA: TGCAGCGTTGAAGATGAGGTTGGTGGGGCCAACGTCCTGACTTTC. Its translation is CSVEDEVGGANVLTF. Full variable domain (outside the CDR3, taken from reference TRBV29-1 and TRBJ2-6): SAVISQKPSRDICQRGTSLTIQCQVDSQVTMMFWYRQQPGQSLTLIATANQGSEATYESGFVIDKFPISRPNLTFSTLTVSNMSPEDSSIYLCSVEDEVGGANVLTFGAGSRLTVL.

This clonotype was counted at least ten times. The chain carries TRBV27 and TRBJ2-2; the D gene is possibly TRBD2 (7 bases). CDR1 and CDR2 from the germline V gene are MNHEY and SMNVEV (reference sequence). This CDR3 is 17 amino acids long. V gave up 2 bases and J gave up 3 bases, with 16 bases separating them. Here the CDR3 DNA reads TGTGCCAGCAGTTTAAGAAAACAGGGAGGGTACACCGGGGAGCTGTTTTTT. It yields the protein CASSLRKQGGYTGELFF.

The rearrangement uses TRBV15 and TRBJ2-7; 7 bases match TRBD2. This CDR3 region has 15 residues. Germline loops: CDR1 LNHNV, CDR2 YYDKDF (reference sequence). J lost 3 bases, V lost 1 base, and 6 bases had no gene match. CDR3 loop: CATSRVAGDRYEQYF. The CDR3 nucleotides are TGTGCCACCAGCAGAGTTGCGGGAGATCGCTACGAGCAGTACTTC.

The chain is built from TRBV5-1 and TRBJ2-7; perhaps TRBD1 as D (7 bases). CDR3 length equals 15 residues. Trimming took off 4 bases at V and 2 bases at J, with 16 bases between the two ends. Germline V gene lookup returns CDR1 SGHRS and CDR2 YFSETQ. This CDR3 reads CASSRGTVITYEQYF. CDR3 DNA sequence: TGCGCCAGCAGCCGGGGGACAGTAATCACCTACGAGCAGTACTTC.

This clonotype was recorded at least ten times. The chain joins TRBV19 to TRBJ2-7; D not certain. The CDR3 spans 14 residues. V shed 3 bases and J shed 6 bases, with 15 bases lying between them. Germline V gene sequence: CDR1 LNHDA, CDR2 SQIVND (reference sequence). DNA of the CDR3: TGTGCCAGTAGTATCGGCTCGCTATCGTCCGAGCAGTACTTC. Translated: CASSIGSLSSEQYF.

This clonotype was seen at least ten times. The rearrangement uses TRBV28 and TRBJ1-1; no clear D gene. This CDR3 region has 13 residues. Germline CDR1 reads MDHEN; CDR2 reads SYDVKM. Trimming took 7 bases from V and 3 from J, leaving 12 bases between them. CDR3 in DNA: TGTGCCAGCACCCCCGACCGAGACACTGAAGCTTTCTTT. As protein: CASTPDRDTEAFF.

Only a few counts were recorded for this clonotype. J is TRBJ1-3 and V is TRBV30; D gene unclear. V lost 0 bases and J lost 4, with 7 bases in between. This CDR3 spans 13 amino acids. Germline V lookup: CDR1 GTSNPN, CDR2 SVGIG (reference sequence). The CDR3 is CAWSVGRGNTIYF. The CDR3 DNA sequence: TGTGCCTGGAGTGTGGGTAGGGGAAACACCATATATTTT.

In this sample, this clonotype turned up many times. The V and J genes are TRBV5-1 and TRBJ2-7; 8 bases are shared with TRBD2. The CDR3 is made up of 15 amino acids. Germline trimming cut 2 bases from V and 5 bases from J; bases unmatched to any gene: 9. From germline, CDR1 is SGHRS and CDR2 YFSETQ. CDR3 amino acids: CASSFSGGPGHEQYF. The CDR3 bases are TGCGCCAGCAGCTTTTCGGGAGGGCCCGGCCACGAGCAGTACTTC. The variable domain in full, with the rest retrieved from reference TRBV5-1 and TRBJ2-7, is KAGVTQTPRYLIKTRGQQVTLSCSPISGHRSVSWYQQTPGQGLQFLFEYFSETQRNKGNFPGRFSGRQFSNSRSEMNVSTLELGDSALYLCASSFSGGPGHEQYFGPGTRLTVT.

This clonotype was seen at least ten times. The chain has TRBV5-1 and TRBJ2-1; 7 bases are shared with TRBD1. V lost 5 bases to trimming and J lost 6 bases; unmatched junction nucleotides: 20. Per germline, CDR1 SGHRS and CDR2 YFSETQ. The CDR3 runs 18 residues. DNA of the CDR3: TGCGCCAGCAGATACAGGGGCGCACCTGGGATCGGAGGCAATGAGCAGTTCTTC. It is translated as CASRYRGAPGIGGNEQFF.

In its sample, this clonotype was seen many times. The J gene is TRBJ2-2, the V gene TRBV10-3, with a tentative D call TRBD1 (6 bases). The CDR3 loop spans 15 amino acids. V was clipped by 2 bases and J by 6 bases, with 13 bases between them. Germline V CDR1 and CDR2: ENHRY, SYGVKD. CDR3 loop: CAISESTGSSGELFF. The DNA for the CDR3 is TGTGCCATCAGTGAGAGTACAGGGTCATCCGGGGAGCTGTTTTTT.

There are many counts of this clonotype. The chain recombines TRBV27 with TRBJ2-3; 8 nucleotides line up with TRBD2. The CDR3 sequence is 15 residues long. V dropped 5 bases and J dropped 6; count of bases not matched to a gene: 10. Germline-derived CDR1 and CDR2 are MNHEY and SMNVEV (reference sequence). The CDR3 nucleotides read TGTGCCAGCAGTACATTCCGACTAGCGCCGGATACGCAGTATTTT. Translating it yields CASSTFRLAPDTQYF.

This clonotype has ten or more counts. V is TRBV10-2 and J is TRBJ2-5, with D maybe TRBD1 (5 bases). Germline V CDR1 and CDR2: WSHSY, SAAADI. This CDR3 is 13 amino acids long. The V and J ends lost 5 bases and 2 bases respectively, with 9 bases between them. The CDR3 sequence: CASSTTVQETQYF. The DNA of the CDR3 is TGCGCCAGCAGTACGACAGTTCAAGAGACCCAGTACTTC.

This clonotype was recorded many times. The chain combines TRBV20-1 with TRBJ1-1; D ambiguous. The length of the CDR3 is 14 residues. The V gene's germline CDR1 is DFQATT and CDR2 SNEGSKA (reference sequence). V dropped 1 base and J dropped 5 bases, with 14 bases sitting between them. The CDR3 region is CSARANVGGTEAFF. The CDR3 coding sequence is TGCAGTGCTAGAGCTAATGTAGGTGGGACTGAAGCTTTCTTT.

This clonotype was detected many times. The rearrangement links TRBV4-1 to TRBJ2-5; D unresolved. Trimming removed 2 bases at V and 5 bases at J, with 21 bases between. This CDR3 is built from 17 residues. CDR1 and CDR2 (germline): MGHRA, YSYEKL. The DNA for the CDR3 is TGCGCCAGCAGCCAACAAAACCTAGTCCCAACCCCGGAGACCCAGTACTTC. Residues: CASSQQNLVPTPETQYF.

The sample holds many counts of this clonotype. This chain joins TRBV6-2 or TRBV6-3 and TRBJ2-1, with D unresolved. CDR1 and CDR2 (germline): MNHEY, SVGEGT. V lost 6 bases and J 6 bases, leaving 12 bases between the germline ends. The CDR3 consists of 13 residues. The CDR3 loop is CASSRQQVNEQFF. Written as DNA, the CDR3 is TGTGCCAGCAGCCGGCAGCAGGTCAATGAGCAGTTCTTC.

This clonotype was recorded many times. This chain links TRBV4-3 with TRBJ2-7; 10 nucleotides agree with TRBD1. V lost 0 bases, J lost 4 bases, and 9 bases stayed unmatched. The CDR3 length is 17 residues. CDR1 LGHNA and CDR2 YSLEER come from the germline V gene. The CDR3 coding sequence is TGCGCCAGCAGCCAAGATCTGACAGGGGGCACCGGTTACGAGCAGTACTTC. Protein: CASSQDLTGGTGYEQYF.

This clonotype was recorded many times. V is TRBV5-1 and J is TRBJ2-4, with a tentative D call TRBD1 (6 bases). CDR1 and CDR2 (germline): SGHRS, YFSETQ. The CDR3 is made up of 14 amino acids. V dropped 0 bases and J dropped 9 bases, with 13 bases sitting between them. Here the CDR3 reads CASSLEQGIGIQYF. The CDR3 DNA reads as TGCGCCAGCAGCTTGGAGCAGGGGATCGGCATTCAGTACTTC.

In this sample, this clonotype turned up many times. The V gene is TRBV14, the J gene TRBJ1-4; D is undetermined. The length of the CDR3 is 17 residues. Germline CDR1 SGHDN, CDR2 FVKESK. V was pared by 0 bases and J by 5 bases, with 16 bases between. CDR3 coding DNA: TGTGCCAGCAGCCAAGATCCCTCACCATCTCCGAATGAAAAACTGTTTTTT. It encodes CASSQDPSPSPNEKLFF.

The CDR3 loop reads CASSLSLWSGNTIYF. The CDR3 DNA is TGTGCCAGCAGTTTAAGTTTATGGTCTGGAAACACCATATATTTT. This chain joins TRBV12-3 or TRBV12-4 and TRBJ1-3; D gene unclear. There are 15 residues in the CDR3. V lost 2 bases and J 1 base, leaving 9 bases between the germline ends.

This clonotype was observed many times. CDR3 amino acids: CASSLRIYSYEQYF. Here the CDR3 DNA reads TGCGCCAGCAGCTTACGGATCTACTCCTACGAGCAGTACTTC. The chain combines TRBV5-1 with TRBJ2-7, with D unclear. V was cut by 2 bases and J by 0 bases, with 9 bases left in between. Germline V gene sequence: CDR1 SGHRS, CDR2 YFSETQ. This CDR3 comprises 14 residues.

This clonotype showed up many times. The chain combines TRBV20-1 with TRBJ2-1; D may be TRBD2 (6 bases). This CDR3 has 12 residues. Trimming took 6 bases from V and 9 from J, leaving 15 bases between them. The germline V gene has CDR1 DFQATT and CDR2 SNEGSKA (reference sequence). The CDR3 DNA reads TGCAGTGCCCCAGGAGGGCCGGGTGAGCAGTTCTTC. Protein: CSAPGGPGEQFF.

There are many counts of this clonotype. Here the CDR3 DNA reads TGTGCCAGCAGTCCAAGGGGACTAGCTGGGACAGATACGCAGTATTTT. Its protein is CASSPRGLAGTDTQYF. V and J are TRBV12-3 or TRBV12-4 and TRBJ2-3, with 9 bases identical to TRBD2. The CDR3 extends over 16 amino acids. Unmatched junction bases numbered 9, after V lost 5 bases and J lost 3 bases.

This clonotype was observed many times. This chain links TRBV5-1 with TRBJ2-7; 9 bases are a match to TRBD2. After removal of 7 bases from V and 3 bases from J, the junction contained 8 bases not matched to a gene. The CDR3 contains 14 residues. CDR1 is SGHRS, CDR2 YFSETQ, per germline. The CDR3 here is CASGPAGGIYEQYF. DNA for the CDR3: TGCGCCAGCGGGCCCGCGGGAGGGATCTACGAGCAGTACTTC. The full variable domain, completed using reference TRBV5-1 and TRBJ2-7, is KAGVTQTPRYLIKTRGQQVTLSCSPISGHRSVSWYQQTPGQGLQFLFEYFSETQRNKGNFPGRFSGRQFSNSRSEMNVSTLELGDSALYLCASGPAGGIYEQYFGPGTRLTVT.

This clonotype was counted a few times. The J gene is TRBJ2-7, the V gene TRBV1; no check of the table's D call, TRBD1, against the DNA was made. TRBV1 is shown as a pseudogene. This CDR3 is 16 amino acids long. CDR3 nucleotides: TGCACCAGCAGCCTCGAAATTGGGACAGGGCCCTACGAGCAGTACTTC. Its translation is CTSSLEIGTGPYEQYF.

This clonotype was seen many times. This chain links TRBV29-1 with TRBJ2-2; a weak D match, TRBD1 (6 bases). Trimming cost V 4 bases and J 0 bases, with 18 bases left between them. There are 17 residues in the CDR3. CDR1 is SQVTM and CDR2 is ANQGSEA in the germline V gene. DNA of the CDR3: TGCAGCGTTGGAGTGGCCGACAGGCGCGCGAACACCGGGGAGCTGTTTTTT. It encodes CSVGVADRRANTGELFF.

This clonotype was counted many times. The rearrangement joins TRBV6-2 or TRBV6-3 to TRBJ2-2; TRBD2 agrees at 13 bases. The CDR3 extends over 19 amino acids. The germline V gene has CDR1 MNHEY and CDR2 SVGEGT. J gave up 2 bases and V 2 bases, and 8 bases lay outside the gene matches. In nucleotides, the CDR3 is TGTGCCAGCAGTTACCTCCTGGGACTAGCGGGGATTAACACCGGGGAGCTGTTTTTT. It yields the protein CASSYLLGLAGINTGELFF.

Ten or more counts support this clonotype. The genes are TRBV3-1 and TRBJ1-3; D not resolved. V was clipped by 5 bases and J by 1 base, with 9 bases between them. Germline V gene lookup returns CDR1 LGHDT and CDR2 YNNKEL (reference sequence). This CDR3 contains 14 residues. DNA for the CDR3: TGTGCCAGCAGCTTCCTAGGATCTGGAAACACCATATATTTT. Its protein is CASSFLGSGNTIYF.

In its sample, this clonotype was seen many times. The rearrangement links TRBV20-1 to TRBJ2-1; D gene ambiguous. Trimming stripped 1 base from V and 5 bases from J, with 6 bases between. Germline V gene lookup returns CDR1 DFQATT and CDR2 SNEGSKA (reference sequence). CDR3 length: 12 residues. Here the CDR3 reads CSARGSHNEQFF. In DNA form, the CDR3 reads TGCAGTGCTAGAGGTTCTCACAATGAGCAGTTCTTC.

This clonotype was counted ten times or more. This chain uses TRBV4-1 with TRBJ2-7; the match to TRBD2 covers 10 bases. Germline assignment: CDR1 MGHRA and CDR2 YSYEKL. This CDR3 contains 18 residues. V lost 1 base and J lost 0; bases outside the gene matches: 9. The CDR3 region has the DNA TGCGCCAGCAGCCAAGCAGCGGGAGGGCCGGGGGGCTCCTACGAGCAGTACTTC. Protein: CASSQAAGGPGGSYEQYF.

This clonotype was observed at least ten times. The chain employs TRBV5-1 and TRBJ1-4, with a weak D call TRBD1 (5 bases). Germline V gene sequence: CDR1 SGHRS, CDR2 YFSETQ. V dropped 3 bases and J dropped 6 bases, with 12 bases sitting between them. The CDR3 sequence is 14 residues long. CDR3: CASSSGRGDEKLFF. The CDR3 region has the DNA TGCGCCAGCAGCTCGGGGAGGGGTGATGAAAAACTGTTTTTT.